This T cell receptor beta chain was identified in a study of shared clonotypes between healthy human individuals. Regarding the study as a whole: It was expected that sequencing depth would affect clonotype sharing among donors.

Genomic DNA from each subset was divided evenly over several immunoSEQ plates. The input for sorted-subset replicate PCRs was approximately 200 ng DNA, tens of thousands of T cell genomes. Authors' analysis steps: Junction-only immunoSEQ sequences carried no quality scores, so filtering differed. The protocol was immunoSEQ multiplex PCR, while the TCRdb copy is restricted to in-frame clones and leaves out a portion. D and trimming were read from the DNA, whereas the V and J calls and clone size are those reported in that table. This table holds more than 550,000 clones, 55% to 75% found once. Concerning this clone: The antigen is undetermined.

Sample: memory CD4+ T cells sorted from blood. The subset was: CD45RA-negative fraction. This TCR derives from a woman aged 25 to 45 in good health.

The CDR3, as DNA: TGTGCCAGCAGCCAAACGCAGGGTATCTCTGGGGCCAACGTCCTGACTTTC. It encodes CASSQTQGISGANVLTF. V is TRBV14 and J is TRBJ2-6, with a possible D match to TRBD1 (5 bases). The germline CDR1 and CDR2 sequences are SGHDN and FVKESK. Trimming removed 2 bases from V and 0 bases from J, with 11 bases in between. This CDR3 spans 17 amino acids.